Below, one TCR beta chain is given with its context. Its antigen is unknown. It has no much larger one-base neighbor in the sample; base qualities were not kept. The CDR3 regions of human TCRbeta chains were analyzed by immunosequencing. The paper's data handling went like this. Repertoire TCRs were checked for matches against a reference library of SARS-CoV-2-specific TCRs that had been generated using the MIRA antigen-specificity platform. Breadth was defined as the fraction of unique TCRs that were SARS-CoV-2-associated. Depth was defined as the fraction of total T cells that were SARS-CoV-2-associated. Using the MIRA data, each spike-specific TCR was assigned both to the spike region to which the TCR was reactive and to a CD4 or CD8 class. Log10-transformed breadth and depth values were compared by one-way ANOVA with Sidak's multiple comparisons tests. This is the immuneACCESS table as TCRdb keeps it, with only in-frame sequences that have V and J called. A part of the clones is gone; compared with another copy, unresolved V genes explain less than half, and the rest is unexplained. V and J calls and clone size are copied from that table; D and trimming were computed from the DNA. This sample gives about 180,000 clones in total; 94% of them show up just once. Clones ranked in the top ten supply 1.6% of the sample.

Read against the paper, the sample's time point label means: about 28 days (+/-7) after the second vaccine dose. Because spike-specific TCR depth and breadth did not differ between the two schedules, AZD1222 recipients who got a second dose at roughly 4 weeks were pooled with those who got a second dose at roughly 12 weeks. The vaccinee samples were drawn from two UK trials, COV001 and COV002, one of which was a single-blind randomized controlled phase 2/3 trial testing AZD1222 (ChAdOx1 nCoV-19) in healthy adults. For TCRbeta chain sequencing, PBMC samples from trial participants were taken at day 0 and at day 28 after the second dose. The V end loses 3 bases and the J end loses 3 bases, and a stretch of 8 bases separates them. CDR1 MDHEN and CDR2 SYDVKM were looked up in the germline V gene. The CDR3, cysteine through phenylalanine, is 14 amino acids long. CDR3 DNA is the only sequence kept; it has 42 bases, read in frame from the first base.

These data belong to a study of T cell responses to AZD1222 COVID-19 vaccine (dated by TCRdb to the early 2020s). In the study overall: TCR sequencing was performed for roughly 250 trial participants, of whom some 200 were given two doses of AZD1222 and approximately 25 were given two doses of MenACWY control vaccine. Enrollment into the trials was organized by age into subgroups of 18-55, 56-69 and 70-plus years, and those subgroups contained approximately 160, 26 and 62 TCR-sequenced participants, respectively. Beyond this particular receptor, the publication reports: Because no samples from the day 14 peak response were available, repertoires could be characterized only after the peak T cell response. Conclusions about previously exposed vaccinees are limited, since just six AZD1222 recipients were seropositive for SARS-CoV-2 at baseline. Spike-specific TCR breadth and depth rose significantly after two AZD1222 doses compared with day 0 and with MenACWY recipients. CD4 TCRs associated with the vaccine covered the entire spike protein, and the dominant responses were in regions 160-218 and 743-854. The 56-69-year group was small, and its depth increase did not reach significance, likely because of low power. Participants were mostly white British and included more females than males, and it was suggested by the authors that clonal diversity may have been underestimated. Epitopes outside the regions mutated in the B.1.351 and B.1.1.7 variants were reportedly recognized by nearly half of the unique spike-specific TCRs.

The TCR originated in an adult who received the AZD1222 COVID-19 vaccine. The sequencing here drew on peripheral blood, taken 28 days after the second AZD1222 dose. The chain was built from TRBV28 and TRBJ1-4, with an unclear D gene assignment. The CDR3 region reads CASSLRQPNEKLFF. The nucleotide sequence reads as follows: TGTGCCAGCAGTTTGAGGCAGCCTAATGAAAAACTGTTTTTT.